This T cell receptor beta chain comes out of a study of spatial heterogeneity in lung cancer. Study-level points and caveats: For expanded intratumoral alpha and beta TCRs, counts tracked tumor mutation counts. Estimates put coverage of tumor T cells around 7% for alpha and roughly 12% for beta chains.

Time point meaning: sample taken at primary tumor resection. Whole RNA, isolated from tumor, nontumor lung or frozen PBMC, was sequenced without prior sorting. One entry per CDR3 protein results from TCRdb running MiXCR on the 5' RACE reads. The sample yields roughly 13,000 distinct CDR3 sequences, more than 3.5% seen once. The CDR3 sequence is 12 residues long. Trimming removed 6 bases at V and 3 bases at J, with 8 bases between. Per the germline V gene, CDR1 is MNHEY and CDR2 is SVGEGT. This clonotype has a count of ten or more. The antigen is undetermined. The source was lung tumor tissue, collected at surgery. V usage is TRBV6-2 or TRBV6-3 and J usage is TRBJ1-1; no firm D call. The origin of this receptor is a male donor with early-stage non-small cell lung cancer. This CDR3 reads CASSRLYTEAFF. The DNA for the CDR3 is TGTGCCAGCAGCAGACTTTACACTGAAGCTTTCTTT.